The present entry profiles one T cell receptor beta chain with its context. This CDR3 has 16 amino acids. Unmatched junction bases numbered 10, after V lost 4 bases and J lost 6 bases. Per the germline V gene, CDR1 is WNHNN and CDR2 is SYGVQD (reference sequence). The record originates from a study of blood T cell repertoires in COVID-19. Study in general: Samples of COVID-19 (acute and convalescent) were obtained from the United States, Italy and Spain. T cells, B-cell-depleted T cells, or PBMCs supplied cDNA or gDNA.

Original analysis: Nucleated cell counts were estimated from reference gene primer amplification. The data were produced by immunoSEQ multiplex PCR, yet TCRdb's version contains in-frame clones alone and is incomplete. V and J calls plus clone size are reproduced from that table; the DNA served to infer D and trimming. The table shows more than 100,000 clones, with 65% to 90% occurring only once. This receptor was obtained from an elderly man with acute or convalescent COVID-19. Material for sequencing was peripheral blood. V is TRBV10-1 and J is TRBJ1-1; 11 bases fit TRBD1. The chain's CDR3 is CASSGKCRGQGAEAFF. CDR3 DNA: TGCGCCAGCAGTGGGAAGTGTAGGGGACAGGGGGCTGAAGCTTTCTTT.